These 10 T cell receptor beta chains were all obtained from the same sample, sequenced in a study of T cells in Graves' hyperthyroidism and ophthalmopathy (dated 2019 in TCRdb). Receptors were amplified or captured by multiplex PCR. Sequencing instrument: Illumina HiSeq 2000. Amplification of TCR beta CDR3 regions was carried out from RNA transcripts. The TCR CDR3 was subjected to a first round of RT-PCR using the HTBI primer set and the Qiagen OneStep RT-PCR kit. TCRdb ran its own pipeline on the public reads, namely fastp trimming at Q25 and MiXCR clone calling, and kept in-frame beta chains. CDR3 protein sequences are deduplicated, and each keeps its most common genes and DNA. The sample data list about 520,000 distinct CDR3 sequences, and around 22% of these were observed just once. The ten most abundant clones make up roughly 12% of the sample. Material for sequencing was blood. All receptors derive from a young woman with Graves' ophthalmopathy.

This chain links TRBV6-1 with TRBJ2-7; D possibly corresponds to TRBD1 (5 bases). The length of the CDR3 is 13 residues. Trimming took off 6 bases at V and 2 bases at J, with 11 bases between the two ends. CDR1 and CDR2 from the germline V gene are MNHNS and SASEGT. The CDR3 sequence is CASSQTVPYEQYF. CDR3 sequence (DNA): TGTGCCAGCAGCCAGACAGTCCCCTACGAGCAGTACTTC.

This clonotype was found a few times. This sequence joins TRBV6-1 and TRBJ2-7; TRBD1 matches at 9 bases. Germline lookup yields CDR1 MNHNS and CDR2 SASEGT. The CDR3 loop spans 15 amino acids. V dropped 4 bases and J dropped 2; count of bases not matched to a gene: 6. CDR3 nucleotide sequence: TGTGCCAGCAGTGTAACGGACAGGGGCCCCTACGAGCAGTACTTC. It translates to CASSVTDRGPYEQYF.

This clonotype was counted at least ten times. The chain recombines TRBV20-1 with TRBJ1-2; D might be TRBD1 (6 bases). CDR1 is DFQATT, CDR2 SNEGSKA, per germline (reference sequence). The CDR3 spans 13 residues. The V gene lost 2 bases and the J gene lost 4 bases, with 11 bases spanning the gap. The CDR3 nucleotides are TGCAGTGCTAGACTACAGGGAGGCTATGGCTACACCTTC. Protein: CSARLQGGYGYTF.

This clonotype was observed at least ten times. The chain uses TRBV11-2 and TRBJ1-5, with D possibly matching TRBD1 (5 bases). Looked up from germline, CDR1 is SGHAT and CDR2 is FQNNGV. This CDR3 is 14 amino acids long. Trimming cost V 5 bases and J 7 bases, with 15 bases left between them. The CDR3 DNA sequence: TGTGCCAGCAGCGCCGTTGGGGGAGGGCAGCCCCAGCATTTT. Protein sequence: CASSAVGGGQPQHF.

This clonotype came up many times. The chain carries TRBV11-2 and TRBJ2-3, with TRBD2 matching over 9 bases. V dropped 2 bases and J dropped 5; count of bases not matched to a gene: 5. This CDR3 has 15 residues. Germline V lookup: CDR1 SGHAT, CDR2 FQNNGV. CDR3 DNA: TGTGCCAGCAGCTTAAGGCGGGGGGGCGAAGATACGCAGTATTTT. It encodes CASSLRRGGEDTQYF.

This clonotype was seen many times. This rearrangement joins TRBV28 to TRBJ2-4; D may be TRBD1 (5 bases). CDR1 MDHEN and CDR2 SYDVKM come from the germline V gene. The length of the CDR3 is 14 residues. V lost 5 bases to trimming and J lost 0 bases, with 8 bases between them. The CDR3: CASSSRVAKNIQYF. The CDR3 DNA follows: TGTGCCAGCAGTAGCAGGGTAGCCAAAAACATTCAGTACTTC.

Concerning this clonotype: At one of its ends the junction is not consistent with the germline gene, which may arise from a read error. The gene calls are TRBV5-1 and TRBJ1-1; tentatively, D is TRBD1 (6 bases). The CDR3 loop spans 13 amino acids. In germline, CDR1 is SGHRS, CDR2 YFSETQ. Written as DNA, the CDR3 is TGCGCCAGCAGCTTGGCCCAGGGGACTGAAGCTTGCTTT. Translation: CASSLAQGTEACF.

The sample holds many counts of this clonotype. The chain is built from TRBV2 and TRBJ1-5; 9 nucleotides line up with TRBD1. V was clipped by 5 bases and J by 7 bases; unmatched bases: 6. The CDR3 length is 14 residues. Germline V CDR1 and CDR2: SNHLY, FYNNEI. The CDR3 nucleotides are TGTGCCAGCAGTCCCGACAGGGGGGGACAGCCCCAGCATTTT. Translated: CASSPDRGGQPQHF.

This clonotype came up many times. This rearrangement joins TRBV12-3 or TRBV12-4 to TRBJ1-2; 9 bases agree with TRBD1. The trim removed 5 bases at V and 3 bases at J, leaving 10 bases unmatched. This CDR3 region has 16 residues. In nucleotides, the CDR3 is TGTGCCAGCAGTCCGTCTACAGGGGGCACCGACTATGGCTACACCTTC. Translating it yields CASSPSTGGTDYGYTF.

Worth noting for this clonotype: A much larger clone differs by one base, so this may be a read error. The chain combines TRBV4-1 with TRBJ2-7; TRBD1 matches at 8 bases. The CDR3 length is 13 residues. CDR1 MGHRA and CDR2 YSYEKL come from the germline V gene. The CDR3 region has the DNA TGCGCCAGCAGCCCCCGGACAGGGCACGAGGAGTACTTC. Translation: CASSPRTGHEEYF.